This TCR beta chain emerged from a study of cytomegalovirus exposure and HLA in healthy donors. For the study at large: A later analysis reported the same platform for the 110 or so validation repertoires and the roughly 650 first-cohort repertoires.

General study results and limits: The listing of roughly 160 TCR beta chains classed them as cytomegalovirus-associated. Reportedly, cytomegalovirus status was diagnosed with high sensitivity and specificity.

TCRdb keeps only in-frame clones here, not all; method: immunoSEQ multiplex PCR. The table shows over 120,000 clones, with approximately 92% occurring only once. About this clone itself: The antigen is unknown.

The J segment lost 1 base and the V segment lost 2 bases, leaving 6 bases of the junction unmatched. CDR1 is WSHSY and CDR2 is SAAADI in the germline V gene. The CDR3 sequence is 16 residues long. The rearrangement joins TRBV10-2 to TRBJ2-5, with 8 bases lining up with TRBD2. The source material was PBMCs. The TCR was taken from a woman aged 18-29 years in good health and CMV-seropositive. As DNA, the CDR3 is TGCGCCAGCAGTGAGACTAGCGGCTATTTCCAAGAGACCCAGTACTTC. It codes for CASSETSGYFQETQYF.